Included here is one T cell receptor beta chain sequence, with context. The sample is drawn from a study of blood T cell repertoires in COVID-19. The overall study: Sites across the United States, Italy and Spain contributed samples from acute and convalescent COVID-19. PBMCs, B-cell-depleted T cells, or T cells provided the cDNA or gDNA that made up the material.

CDR3 length equals 15 residues. V shed 0 bases and J 13 bases; nucleotides not matched to a gene: 11. In germline, CDR1 is SNHLY, CDR2 FYNNEI. Authors' processing steps: Amplification of reference gene primers was used by the study to estimate nucleated cell counts. Here immunoSEQ multiplex PCR was the method, and the copy in TCRdb shows in-frame clones only, minus some. For V, J and clone size, that table is used; D and trimming come from the DNA. This table holds about 11,000 clones, 80% to 90% found once. The material sequenced was peripheral blood. The chain joins TRBV2 to TRBJ2-1, with 8 bases that match TRBD1. This clonotype was obtained from a man aged 45-65 years with active COVID-19. CDR3 loop: CASSEAKWTGRIQFF. CDR3 nucleotides: TGTGCCAGCAGTGAAGCTAAGTGGACAGGGAGGATACAGTTCTTC.